The T cell receptor (beta chain) described here comes from a study of cytotoxic CD8 clonotypes in ibrutinib-treated CLL. Study context: Overall, some 25 responses were partial and 2 complete; following median around 70 months, approximately 15 patients stayed remitted and about twelve progressed.

The junction had 7 bases not matched to a gene; V was cut back by 0 bases and J by 10 bases. Germline lookup yields CDR1 ENHRY and CDR2 SYGVKD. The CDR3 is made up of 16 amino acids. The repertoire was sequenced with immunoSEQ multiplex PCR; TCRdb's copy has only in-frame clones and lacks some. Among 130,000 or so clones, around four fifths were seen once, and the ten largest hold 2.5% to 3.5%. The material sequenced was PBMCs, taken after 24 months of ibrutinib treatment. The chain is built from TRBV10-3 and TRBJ1-6; 9 positions match TRBD1. This receptor was taken from a human donor with chronic lymphocytic leukemia. CDR3 sequence (DNA): TGTGCCATCAGTGAGTCGGAGACAGGGGGGTTGTCACCCCTCCACTTT. It translates to CAISESETGGLSPLHF.